A single sample gave rise to the 16 T cell receptor beta chains below, sequenced in a study of CD4 and CD8 cells across lung adenocarcinoma regions. One entry per CDR3 protein, called by TCRdb with MiXCR from the PCR reads. The sample lists approximately 8,800 distinct CDR3 sequences, less than 70% occurring once. The material sequenced was CD8+ T cells from the center of a lung tumor. These receptors were collected from a female donor with lung adenocarcinoma. The CD4 and CD8 labels of this study may be unreliable.

The chain links TRBV6-1 to TRBJ2-3; D may be TRBD1 or TRBD2 (5 bases each). V lost 6 bases to trimming and J lost 8 bases, with 24 bases between them. Germline CDR1 reads MNHNS; CDR2 reads SASEGT. The CDR3 runs to 16 residues. In nucleotides, the CDR3 is TGTGCCAGCAGCCTTCCGGGGCCACCTGAGCTCGGTACGCAGTATTTT. It translates to CASSLPGPPELGTQYF.

Comments on this clonotype: At one of its ends the junction is not consistent with the germline gene, which may arise from a read error. V gene TRBV10-3 combines with J gene TRBJ2-6; D perhaps matches TRBD1 (5 bases). The CDR3 is 10 residues long. The germline CDR1 and CDR2 sequences are ENHRY and SYGVKD. CDR3 residues: CTSGANVQSF. CDR3 in DNA: TGCACCTCTGGGGCCAACGTGCAGTCTTTC.

Comments on this clonotype: A read error may produce the germline difference seen at one junction end. This rearrangement joins TRBV6-1 to TRBJ2-4; 9 bases line up with TRBD2. The CDR3 contains 16 residues. Per the germline V gene, CDR1 is MNHNS and CDR2 is SASEGT. In DNA, the CDR3 is TGTGCCAGCACGGGCTCGGGGGGCGGGGGGGCTGACATCCAGTACTTC. Translating gives CASTGSGGGGADIQYF.

In its sample, this clonotype was seen a few times. The chain joins TRBV7-2 to TRBJ2-3; 12 bases fit TRBD2. J was trimmed by 0 bases and V by 2 bases; bases with no gene match: 12. This CDR3 has 20 residues. CDR1 SGHTA and CDR2 FQGNSA come from the germline V gene. Here the CDR3 reads CASSLTNSRLAGVSTDTQYF. Here the CDR3 DNA reads TGTGCCAGCAGCTTAACAAATTCCCGACTAGCGGGAGTGAGCACAGATACGCAGTATTTT.

Of note for this clonotype: A read error may produce the germline difference seen at one junction end. The chain couples TRBV5-6 to TRBJ2-3, with TRBD2 matching 7 bases. This CDR3 contains 17 residues. Germline values: CDR1 SGHDT, CDR2 YYEEEE. The CDR3 sequence: CASRLRIGVGRRETQYF. Written as DNA, the CDR3 is TGTGCCAGCAGGCTTAGGATTGGGGTAGGCCGGCGGGAGACCCAGTATTTC.

The rearrangement links TRBV5-1 to TRBJ1-1; D ambiguous. Germline V gene data show CDR1 as SGHRS and CDR2 as YFSETQ. V gave up 3 bases and J gave up 6 bases, with 12 bases separating them. The CDR3 sequence is 13 residues long. CDR3 DNA sequence: TGCGCCAGCAGCTGGACCGCTCGGGCTGAAGCTTTCTTT. Encoded protein: CASSWTARAEAFF. Filled out from reference TRBV5-1 and TRBJ1-1, the complete variable domain reads KAGVTQTPRYLIKTRGQQVTLSCSPISGHRSVSWYQQTPGQGLQFLFEYFSETQRNKGNFPGRFSGRQFSNSRSEMNVSTLELGDSALYLCASSWTARAEAFFGQGTRLTVV.

The chain carries TRBV5-1 and TRBJ1-3, with D unclear. The CDR3 consists of 14 residues. V gave up 7 bases and J gave up 2 bases, with 13 bases separating them. The V gene's germline CDR1 is SGHRS and CDR2 YFSETQ. The CDR3 nucleotides read TGCGCCAGCCGGCTGGGATTGGCTGGAAACACCATATATTTT. This translates into CASRLGLAGNTIYF. The variable domain in full, completed from reference TRBV5-1 and TRBJ1-3, reads KAGVTQTPRYLIKTRGQQVTLSCSPISGHRSVSWYQQTPGQGLQFLFEYFSETQRNKGNFPGRFSGRQFSNSRSEMNVSTLELGDSALYLCASRLGLAGNTIYFGEGSWLTVV.

The sample holds many counts of this clonotype. The CDR3 DNA sequence: TGTGCCAGCAGTTACCGCGGGGAAAATGGCTACACCTTC. Translated: CASSYRGENGYTF. The rearrangement joins TRBV6-5 to TRBJ1-2; D is unclear. V lost 2 bases, J lost 6 bases, and 10 bases lay in between. Germline V gene lookup returns CDR1 MNHEY and CDR2 SVGAGI. CDR3 length equals 13 residues.

V gene TRBV19 combines with J gene TRBJ2-3; 12 bases align to TRBD2. Judging by the DNA end, TRBJ2-7 fits better; the J call may be wrong. CDR1 LNHDA and CDR2 SQIVND come from the germline V gene (reference sequence). This CDR3 is 17 amino acids long. The CDR3 loop is CASSTSGRAGSGPEQYF. The CDR3 DNA is TGTGCCAGTAGTACTAGCGGGAGGGCCGGGTCGGGTCCTGAGCAGTACTTC.

As concerns this clonotype: An end of the junction differs from the germline gene, which may be a read error. V usage is TRBV6-5 and J usage is TRBJ2-1; 9 nucleotides match TRBD2. Looked up from germline, CDR1 is MNHEY and CDR2 is SVGAGI. The CDR3 has 14 residues. CDR3 amino acids: CASSYSGLAEEQFF. In DNA form, the CDR3 reads TGTGCCAGCAGTTACTCGGGACTAGCCGAGGAGCAGTTCTTT.

Concerning this clonotype: The germline gene is not matched at one end of the junction; a read error may be the cause. The chain combines TRBV7-2 with TRBJ2-3, with D perhaps TRBD2 (7 bases). The J call is in doubt because the DNA end fits TRBJ2-5 better. There are 19 residues in the CDR3. CDR1 and CDR2 (germline): SGHTA, FQGNSA. This CDR3 is CASSFRARGGGIGKDTQYF. For the CDR3, the DNA is TGTGCCAGCAGTTTTCGTGCGAGGGGGGGGGGCATTGGCAAAGATACCCAGTACTTC.

Points on this clonotype: At one of its ends the junction is not consistent with the germline gene, which may arise from a read error. The chain combines TRBV7-3 with TRBJ2-3; D perhaps matches TRBD2 (5 bases). The CDR3 covers 14 residues. The germline V gene has CDR1 SGHTA and CDR2 FQGTGA. The DNA of the CDR3 is TGTCCCAGCACCGGCGTGGGAGCCACAAACATTCAGTATTTT. Translating gives CPSTGVGATNIQYF.

This clonotype was seen only once. The chain carries TRBV6-1 and TRBJ2-4; D unclear. This CDR3 spans 13 amino acids. V lost 10 bases to trimming and J lost 1 base, with 11 bases between them. Germline CDR1 is MNHNS and CDR2 is SASEGT. CDR3 residues: CATRHPAKNIQYF. In DNA form, the CDR3 reads TGTGCCACCCGACACCCGGCCAAAAACATTCAGTACTTC.

Details on this clonotype: The junction does not match germline at one end; this may be a read error. This chain uses TRBV7-9 with TRBJ2-5; a possible D gene is TRBD2 (5 bases). Germline CDR1 and CDR2: SEHNR and FQNEAQ (reference sequence). CDR3 length: 15 amino acids. CDR3 region: CASGLTSGSTETQYF. The CDR3, as DNA: TGTGCCAGCGGCCTTACGAGCGGTTCCACAGAGACGCAGTACTTC.

The J gene is TRBJ2-5, the V gene TRBV12-3 or TRBV12-4; 7 positions match TRBD2. The CDR3 is 13 amino acids. Unmatched junction bases numbered 13, after V lost 8 bases and J lost 10 bases. This chain's CDR3 is CASGGGDQDIQYF. CDR3 in DNA: TGTGCCAGCGGGGGGGGTGACCAAGACATCCAGTACTTC.

In its sample, this clonotype ranks as large. The chain joins TRBV7-6 to TRBJ2-7; D call uncertain. CDR1 SGHVS and CDR2 FNYEAQ come from the germline V gene. The CDR3 has 12 residues. Deletions cut 3 bases from V and 0 bases from J, with 3 bases between. CDR3 DNA sequence: TGTGCCAGCAGCTTGAGCTCCTACGAGCAGTACTTC. This gives the protein CASSLSSYEQYF. The full variable domain, rest sourced from reference TRBV7-6 and TRBJ2-7, is GAGVSQSPRYKVTKRGQDVALRCDPISGHVSLYWYRQALGQGPEFLTYFNYEAQQDKSGLPNDRFSAERPEGSISTLTIQRTEQRDSAMYRCASSLSSYEQYFGPGTRLTVT.